A single sample gave rise to the 23 T cell receptor beta chains below, sequenced in a study of blood T cell repertoires in COVID-19. Measured with immunoSEQ multiplex PCR; TCRdb has only the in-frame clones, and not every one. The data contain some 150,000 clones, approximately 82% of them seen just once; the ten biggest clones take up roughly 6.8%. Sequencing was done on a sample of peripheral blood. These TCRs come from a woman between 50 and 59 years old in a cohort sampled during active or convalescent COVID-19.

The CDR3 is CAWSVHGSVAGELFF. The CDR3 DNA follows: TGTGCCTGGAGTGTACATGGTAGCGTGGCCGGGGAGCTGTTTTTT. V usage is TRBV30 and J usage is TRBJ2-2; tentative D call: TRBD2 (5 bases). The V end was cut by 0 bases, the J end by 6 bases, with 14 bases between. The CDR3 has 15 amino acids. Germline V CDR1 and CDR2: GTSNPN, SVGIG (reference sequence).

The chain joins TRBV11-1 to TRBJ1-2; 8 positions match TRBD1. After removal of 2 bases from V and 6 bases from J, the junction contained 8 bases not matched to a gene. Germline V gene sequence: CDR1 SGHAT, CDR2 FQDESV (reference sequence). This CDR3 is 15 amino acids long. CDR3 loop: CASSLRGDRGDGYTF. The CDR3 DNA is TGTGCCAGCAGCTTACGTGGAGACAGGGGTGATGGCTACACCTTC.

The chain uses TRBV6-4 and TRBJ1-5; 7 bases fit TRBD1. V shed 4 bases, J shed 3 bases, and the junction held 12 bases outside the gene matches. In germline, CDR1 is MRHNA, CDR2 SNTAGT. CDR3 length: 17 residues. CDR3 sequence (DNA): TGTGCCAGCAGTGGCCCCACCACAGGGGTTACCAATCAGCCCCAGCATTTT. Its protein product is CASSGPTTGVTNQPQHF.

The J gene is TRBJ1-1, the V gene TRBV5-1; 7 bases align to TRBD1. The V segment lost 2 bases and the J segment 0 bases; nucleotides outside the gene matches: 4. The CDR3 is 15 residues long. Germline-derived CDR1 and CDR2 are SGHRS and YFSETQ. Written as DNA, the CDR3 is TGCGCCAGCAGCTTTAACGGACAGGTGAACACTGAAGCTTTCTTT. It yields the protein CASSFNGQVNTEAFF.

The rearrangement joins TRBV18 to TRBJ1-5, with a possible D match to TRBD1 (6 bases). Trimming shortened V by 3 bases and J by 7 bases, and 13 bases separated the two germline ends. CDR3 size: 14 residues. Germline assignment: CDR1 KGHSH and CDR2 LQKENI. The CDR3 loop reads CASSPYRDTQPQHF. CDR3 in DNA: TGTGCCAGCTCACCGTACAGGGACACACAGCCCCAGCATTTT.

This chain connects TRBV19 to TRBJ1-4; no clear D. The ends were cut back, 5 bases at V and 6 bases at J, with 19 bases in the middle. CDR1 LNHDA and CDR2 SQIVND come from the germline V gene (reference sequence). This CDR3 is 16 amino acids long. The CDR3: CASSGVVKGGYEKLFF. CDR3 bases: TGTGCCAGTAGTGGGGTCGTGAAGGGCGGGTATGAAAAACTGTTTTTT.

J is TRBJ1-2 and V is TRBV7-9; the match to TRBD1 covers 9 bases. Germline CDR1 SEHNR, CDR2 FQNEAQ (reference sequence). V dropped 5 bases and J dropped 6; count of bases not matched to a gene: 7. The CDR3 runs to 14 residues. The CDR3 DNA follows: TGTGCCAGCAGCATCCGGGACAGGGATGATGGCTACACCTTC. It is translated as CASSIRDRDDGYTF.

The chain employs TRBV12-3 or TRBV12-4 and TRBJ1-2; D uncertain. Between the trimmed V and J ends, which lost 1 base and 8 bases, there was a span of 5 bases. The CDR3 is made up of 11 amino acids. CDR3 loop: CASSLVEGYTF. CDR3 coding DNA: TGTGCCAGCAGTTTAGTTGAGGGCTACACCTTC.

The chain is built from TRBV6-6 and TRBJ2-2; 10 nucleotides align to TRBD1. The V gene end was trimmed by 7 bases and the J gene end by 0 bases; junction bases not matched to a gene: 2. The CDR3 length is 15 residues. CDR1 MNHNY and CDR2 SVGAGI come from the germline V gene (reference sequence). The chain's CDR3 is CASIGQGANTGELFF. CDR3 DNA sequence: TGTGCCAGCATTGGACAGGGGGCGAACACCGGGGAGCTGTTTTTT.

This chain joins TRBV6-4 and TRBJ2-3; 10 bases are shared with TRBD2. The CDR3 runs to 15 residues. V lost 8 bases and J lost 4; bases outside the gene matches: 9. Germline V gene data show CDR1 as MRHNA and CDR2 as SNTAGT. The CDR3 sequence: CASADTTSGADTQYF. DNA of the CDR3: TGTGCCAGCGCCGACACAACTAGCGGGGCAGATACGCAGTATTTT.

The chain is built from TRBV10-3 and TRBJ1-1, with a tentative D call TRBD1 (5 bases). Trimming stripped 8 bases from V and 1 base from J, with 14 bases between. Germline values: CDR1 ENHRY, CDR2 SYGVKD. CDR3 size: 14 residues. The CDR3 DNA reads TGTGCCATCGGCCCCTCACAGGCGAACACTGAAGCTTTCTTT. Protein product: CAIGPSQANTEAFF.

CDR3 region: CASSKRGYQETQYF. In DNA, the CDR3 is TGCGCCAGCAGCAAAAGAGGGTACCAAGAGACCCAGTACTTC. The rearrangement joins TRBV5-1 to TRBJ2-5, with a tentative D call TRBD2 (5 bases). Trimming removed 4 bases at V and 0 bases at J, with 10 bases between. CDR1 is SGHRS, CDR2 YFSETQ, per germline. CDR3 length equals 14 residues.

This clone was counted once. V and J are TRBV2 and TRBJ2-5; 8 positions match TRBD1. Germline V CDR1 and CDR2: SNHLY, FYNNEI. V lost 3 bases and J lost 4; bases outside the gene matches: 4. The CDR3 consists of 14 residues. The CDR3 protein is CASSDNRGVETQYF. CDR3 nucleotides: TGTGCCAGCAGTGACAACAGGGGGGTAGAGACCCAGTACTTC.

The V gene is TRBV29-1, the J gene TRBJ1-4, with no clear D. V was clipped by 4 bases and J by 8 bases, with 11 bases between them. The CDR3 contains 12 residues. Germline CDR1 is SQVTM and CDR2 is ANQGSEA. CDR3 sequence (DNA): TGCAGCGTTGGGGGTACGGGAGAAAAACTGTTTTTT. Translation gives CSVGGTGEKLFF.

V is TRBV5-4 and J is TRBJ2-2; no firm D call. Germline lookup yields CDR1 SGHNT and CDR2 YYREEE (reference sequence). The V end lost 2 bases, the J end lost 3 bases, and 5 bases lay between the germline ends. This CDR3 has 13 residues. The CDR3 sequence is CASSFQYTGELFF. The DNA of the CDR3 is TGTGCCAGCAGCTTCCAGTACACCGGGGAGCTGTTTTTT.

V gene TRBV30 combines with J gene TRBJ1-2; weak D call: TRBD1 (5 bases). Looked up from germline, CDR1 is GTSNPN and CDR2 is SVGIG (reference sequence). V was pared by 2 bases and J by 1 base, with 8 bases between. CDR3 length: 13 amino acids. As DNA, the CDR3 is TGTGCCTGGAGTCCGACAGTTAACTATGGCTACACCTTC. Its protein is CAWSPTVNYGYTF.

This clone was seen a single time. The CDR3 loop is CASSIRGQMNTEAFF. As DNA, the CDR3 is TGTGCCAGCAGCATACGGGGACAGATGAACACTGAAGCTTTCTTT. The rearrangement joins TRBV6-5 to TRBJ1-1, with TRBD1 identical over 7 bases. The germline V gene has CDR1 MNHEY and CDR2 SVGAGI. The J segment lost 0 bases and the V segment lost 6 bases, leaving 7 bases of the junction unmatched. The CDR3 length is 15 residues.

The chain recombines TRBV19 with TRBJ1-2, with unresolved D. V lost 10 bases and J 0 bases, leaving 12 bases between the germline ends. The germline gives CDR1 LNHDA, CDR2 SQIVND (reference sequence). The CDR3 is 13 amino acids. Here the CDR3 DNA reads TGTGCCACCAAACGGACTACTAACTATGGCTACACCTTC. Its translation is CATKRTTNYGYTF.

V gene TRBV6-5 combines with J gene TRBJ1-3; D is unclear. CDR1 is MNHEY and CDR2 is SVGAGI in the germline V gene. V lost 6 bases and J lost 4, with 13 bases in between. There are 14 residues in the CDR3. DNA of the CDR3: TGTGCCAGCAGCCCCGAGGGTGGCGGAAACACCATATATTTT. As protein: CASSPEGGGNTIYF.

The chain couples TRBV2 to TRBJ2-5; 9 positions match TRBD2. CDR3 length equals 15 residues. The germline gives CDR1 SNHLY, CDR2 FYNNEI. J was trimmed by 7 bases and V by 4 bases; bases with no gene match: 10. This chain's CDR3 is CASSAQRGAQGTQYF. CDR3 in DNA: TGTGCCAGCAGTGCCCAGCGGGGGGCCCAGGGGACCCAGTACTTC. Together with reference TRBV2 and TRBJ2-5, the CDR3 gives the full variable domain: EPEVTQTPSHQVTQMGQEVILRCVPISNHLYFYWYRQILGQKVEFLVSFYNNEISEKSEIFDDQFSVERPDGSNFTLKIRSTKLEDSAMYFCASSAQRGAQGTQYFGPGTRLLVL.

V is TRBV6-6 and J is TRBJ1-5, with D tentatively TRBD1 (5 bases). The germline V gene encodes CDR1 MNHNY and CDR2 SVGAGI (reference sequence). V was shortened by 6 bases and J by 9 bases, with 12 bases between the two germline ends. This CDR3 comprises 12 residues. The CDR3 loop is CASSPADRPQHF. CDR3 nucleotides: TGTGCCAGCAGCCCAGCCGACAGGCCCCAGCATTTT.

The rearrangement joins TRBV7-9 to TRBJ1-2, with D perhaps TRBD1 (5 bases). This CDR3 has 16 amino acids. Germline values: CDR1 SEHNR, CDR2 FQNEAQ (reference sequence). Trimming removed 1 base at V and 3 bases at J, with 15 bases between. The CDR3: CASSLVSGRYDYGYTF. The CDR3 nucleotides are TGTGCCAGCAGCTTAGTGTCAGGGCGGTATGACTATGGCTACACCTTC.

The genes are TRBV7-9 and TRBJ2-1; 7 bases are shared with TRBD2. This CDR3 is built from 17 residues. The germline gives CDR1 SEHNR, CDR2 FQNEAQ (reference sequence). V was pared by 1 base and J by 2 bases, with 8 bases of the junction left unmatched. The CDR3 DNA reads as TGTGCCAGCAGCTTAGGGGTCCTCGGGGGGACCTACAATGAGCAGTTCTTC. Protein: CASSLGVLGGTYNEQFF.